The rows below give T cell receptor beta chains drawn from one sample of a study of graft-versus-host responses after intestinal transplantation. These receptors have no known antigen. Measured with immunoSEQ multiplex PCR; TCRdb has only the in-frame clones, and not every one. The sample lists 40,000 to 55,000 clones, roughly 96% occurring once. Sequences were derived from unstimulated CD8+ T cells sorted from spleen or lymph node cells, sampled before transplant. The receptor set was obtained from a human donor who was the organ donor for an intestinal transplant. The CDR3 runs from the conserved cysteine through the conserved F or W. Fields, in order: J gene, clone size, D gene, V gene, CDR3 DNA, CDR3 protein. The D gene is left open where the match is weak. Some rows have no size entry. The others give once, few or many, or a class for an expanded clone.

j_call: TRBJ1-5; clone_size: NA; d_call: NA; v_call: TRBV28; cdr3_nt: TGTGCCAGCAGTTTGGCAACAGGTAATCAGCCCCAGCATTTT; cdr3_aa: CASSLATGNQPQHF
j_call: TRBJ1-6; clone_size: NA; d_call: TRBD1; v_call: TRBV9; cdr3_nt: TGTGCCAGCAGCGTAACAGGGGATGCTTTGGTGGATAATTCACCCCTCCACTTT; cdr3_aa: CASSVTGDALVDNSPLHF
j_call: TRBJ1-1; clone_size: NA; d_call: NA; v_call: TRBV5-6; cdr3_nt: TGTGCCAGCAGCCTAGCCGGAACGGGGACTGAAGCTTTCTTT; cdr3_aa: CASSLAGTGTEAFF
j_call: TRBJ2-7; clone_size: NA; d_call: TRBD1; v_call: TRBV27; cdr3_nt: TGTGCCAGCAGAAGACAGGGCGACTACGAGCAGTACTTC; cdr3_aa: CASRRQGDYEQYF
j_call: TRBJ1-3; clone_size: NA; d_call: NA; v_call: TRBV4-1; cdr3_nt: TGCGCCAGCAGCCAAGATAGAGGGTTGAAAAGCTCTGGAAACACCATATATTTT; cdr3_aa: CASSQDRGLKSSGNTIYF
j_call: TRBJ1-5; clone_size: NA; d_call: NA; v_call: TRBV27; cdr3_nt: TGTGCCAGCAGTTCTTTAGATCCCTACTATCAGCCCCAGCATTTT; cdr3_aa: CASSSLDPYYQPQHF
j_call: TRBJ2-7; clone_size: NA; d_call: NA; v_call: TRBV4-2; cdr3_nt: TGTGCCAGCAGCCAAGAGCACGGGCCCCCCTCCTACGAGCAGTACTTC; cdr3_aa: CASSQEHGPPSYEQYF
j_call: TRBJ2-5; clone_size: NA; d_call: TRBD1; v_call: TRBV4-1; cdr3_nt: TGCGCCAGCAGCCGGGCAGGGACAGGGTTAGAAGAGACCCAGTACTTC; cdr3_aa: CASSRAGTGLEETQYF
j_call: TRBJ2-3; clone_size: NA; d_call: NA; v_call: TRBV27; cdr3_nt: TGTGCCAGCAGTTTTGGGGGGAGAGATACGCAGTATTTT; cdr3_aa: CASSFGGRDTQYF
j_call: TRBJ1-1; clone_size: NA; d_call: NA; v_call: TRBV28; cdr3_nt: TGTGCCAGCAGTTTAATTACCAGGGAGGAGGCTTTCTTT; cdr3_aa: CASSLITREEAFF
j_call: TRBJ1-6; clone_size: NA; d_call: TRBD1; v_call: TRBV11-2; cdr3_nt: TGTGCCAGCAGCTTAGATAGGCCGGACAGGGCGAGGTCACCCCTCCACTTT; cdr3_aa: CASSLDRPDRARSPLHF
j_call: TRBJ2-1; clone_size: once; d_call: TRBD2; v_call: TRBV18; cdr3_nt: TGTGCCAGCTCCGGACTAGCGGGGGGGAACGCCTACAATGAGCAGTTCTTC; cdr3_aa: CASSGLAGGNAYNEQFF
j_call: TRBJ2-1; clone_size: NA; d_call: TRBD2; v_call: TRBV5-4; cdr3_nt: TGTGCCAGCAGCCTTGAAGAAGCGGGAGGGAATGAGCAGTTCTTC; cdr3_aa: CASSLEEAGGNEQFF
j_call: TRBJ2-3; clone_size: NA; d_call: TRBD2; v_call: TRBV4-2; cdr3_nt: TGTGCCAGCAGTCCTGATACGGGGGGTAGGAATACGCAGTATTTT; cdr3_aa: CASSPDTGGRNTQYF
j_call: TRBJ1-2; clone_size: NA; d_call: NA; v_call: TRBV14; cdr3_nt: TGTGCCAGCAGCGAACCAGGATATGGCTACACCTTC; cdr3_aa: CASSEPGYGYTF
j_call: TRBJ2-3; clone_size: NA; d_call: TRBD2; v_call: TRBV7-9; cdr3_nt: TGTGCCAGCCTAGCGGGCCCTTTCACAGATACGCAGTATTTT; cdr3_aa: CASLAGPFTDTQYF
j_call: TRBJ1-1; clone_size: NA; d_call: NA; v_call: TRBV7-8; cdr3_nt: TGTGCCAGCAGCATGGGACTTGTGAACCCTATGAACACTGAAGCTTTCTTT; cdr3_aa: CASSMGLVNPMNTEAFF
j_call: TRBJ2-7; clone_size: NA; d_call: NA; v_call: TRBV11-3; cdr3_nt: TGTGCCAGCAGCTTAATAGCGGAGGGGGGCTACGAGCAGTACTTC; cdr3_aa: CASSLIAEGGYEQYF
j_call: TRBJ2-7; clone_size: NA; d_call: NA; v_call: TRBV2; cdr3_nt: TGTGCCAGCAGGTCTGCCCCCTACGAGCAGTACTTC; cdr3_aa: CASRSAPYEQYF